This TCR beta chain came from a study of OX40 agonist ivuxolimab in advanced cancers. The wider study: With a range of about 23 to 85, age averaged about 58 years, and about 80% were male.

The data were produced by immunoSEQ multiplex PCR, yet TCRdb's version contains in-frame clones alone and is incomplete. The table includes approximately 65,000 clones, more than 90% detected once. J gave up 1 base and V 5 bases, and 14 bases lay outside the gene matches. The V gene's germline CDR1 is WNHNN and CDR2 SYGVQD (reference sequence). The CDR3 extends over 17 amino acids. Study-wide results and caveats: A proportion of nonresponders additionally exhibited low normalized T-cell clonal expansion. The mean number of expanded clones was higher in CD8+ T cells than in CD4+.

Points on this clone: Its cognate antigen is unknown.

The clonotype was recovered from an adult with an advanced solid tumor such as melanoma, head and neck, liver or kidney cancer. The chain uses TRBV10-1 and TRBJ2-7; TRBD2 matches at 7 bases. The sample in question was CD4+ or CD8+ T cells sorted from blood, obtained in a trial of the OX40 agonist ivuxolimab. As DNA, the CDR3 is TGCGCCAGCAGTATACGATCCCGACTAGCCGAATCCTACGAGCAGTACTTC. It specifies CASSIRSRLAESYEQYF.